These T cell receptor beta chains were read from a single sample in a study of CXCR3-negative and CXCR3-positive naive CD8 T cells. TCRdb reanalyzed the 5' RACE reads, giving one entry per CDR3 protein sequence and no DNA. This sample's table has some 130,000 distinct CDR3 sequences. Input material: naive CXCR3- CD8+ T cells from blood. The receptor set was obtained from a human donor in good health. Some clones in this sample may be carry-over from other donors' samples. Each CDR3 is given with its conserved first and last residue.

v_call	j_call	cdr3_aa
TRBV28	TRBJ2-1	CASRRAGVGFGQFF
TRBV29-1	TRBJ2-3	CSVEEEGTDTQYF
TRBV7-9	TRBJ2-3	CASSSTSGTAADTQYF
TRBV12-3/TRBV12-4	TRBJ2-7	CASSLRGFAYEQYF
TRBV6-2/TRBV6-3	TRBJ2-5	CASSLDGETQYF
TRBV9	TRBJ2-3	CASSPFAGGPMDTQYF
TRBV29-1	TRBJ2-4	CSVEEGTEGVRNIQYF
TRBV29-1	TRBJ1-2	CSVPRDDYGYTF
TRBV9	TRBJ1-6	CASSETRLVSPLHF
TRBV7-9	TRBJ1-2	CASSSRDADAYYGYTF
TRBV7-3	TRBJ2-3	CASSLVGGPPSTDTQYF
TRBV5-1	TRBJ2-7	CASSWSTGTYEQYF
TRBV15	TRBJ2-5	CATSNRREIRETQYF
TRBV5-1	TRBJ2-7	CASSLEPTYHEQYF
TRBV6-2/TRBV6-3	TRBJ1-1	CASSYFRGTEAFF
TRBV27	TRBJ2-7	CASRPQPAGTGGSEQYF
TRBV7-9	TRBJ1-4	CASRNQGVDEKLFF
TRBV3-1	TRBJ2-3	CASSQEGQGASSDTQYF
TRBV28	TRBJ1-2	CASSPSPTNYGYTF
TRBV14	TRBJ2-3	CASSQAWGRGTLTDTQYF
TRBV10-3	TRBJ2-3	CAITPGHGSTDTQYF
TRBV15	TRBJ2-3	CATSRGAGNTDTQYF
TRBV13	TRBJ2-7	CASSWQGANYEQYF
TRBV27	TRBJ2-3	CTSNPPRAWGTDTQYF
TRBV6-6	TRBJ2-2	CASSQTSRYTGELFF
TRBV12-3/TRBV12-4	TRBJ2-1	CASSLGMTLYNEQFF
TRBV7-9	TRBJ2-7	CASSPSSYEQYF
TRBV6-4	TRBJ1-6	CASRMDGDYNSPLHF
TRBV7-9	TRBJ2-3	CASSPLHETQYF
TRBV9	TRBJ2-5	CASSPRGQGGPQETQYF
TRBV12-3/TRBV12-4	TRBJ1-5	CASSLEGWQPQHF